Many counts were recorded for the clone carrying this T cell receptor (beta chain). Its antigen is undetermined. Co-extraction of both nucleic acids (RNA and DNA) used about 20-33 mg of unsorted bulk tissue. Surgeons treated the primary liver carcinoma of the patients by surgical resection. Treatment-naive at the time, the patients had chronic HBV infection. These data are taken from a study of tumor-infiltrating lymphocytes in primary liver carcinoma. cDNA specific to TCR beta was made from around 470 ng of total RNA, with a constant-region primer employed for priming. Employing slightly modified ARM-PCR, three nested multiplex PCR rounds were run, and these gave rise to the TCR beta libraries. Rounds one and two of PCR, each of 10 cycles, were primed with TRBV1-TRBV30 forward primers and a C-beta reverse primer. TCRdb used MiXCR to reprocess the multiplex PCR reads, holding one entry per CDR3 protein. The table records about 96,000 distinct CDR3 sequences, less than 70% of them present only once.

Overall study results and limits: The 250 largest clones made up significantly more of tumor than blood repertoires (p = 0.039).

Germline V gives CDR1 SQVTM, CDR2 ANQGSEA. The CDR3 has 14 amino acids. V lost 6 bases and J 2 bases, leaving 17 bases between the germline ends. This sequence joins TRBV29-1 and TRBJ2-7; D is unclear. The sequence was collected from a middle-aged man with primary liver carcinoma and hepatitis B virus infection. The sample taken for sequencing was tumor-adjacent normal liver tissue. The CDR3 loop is CSVRTAYPPYEQYF. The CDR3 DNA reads TGCAGCGTAAGGACGGCATACCCCCCCTACGAGCAGTACTTC.